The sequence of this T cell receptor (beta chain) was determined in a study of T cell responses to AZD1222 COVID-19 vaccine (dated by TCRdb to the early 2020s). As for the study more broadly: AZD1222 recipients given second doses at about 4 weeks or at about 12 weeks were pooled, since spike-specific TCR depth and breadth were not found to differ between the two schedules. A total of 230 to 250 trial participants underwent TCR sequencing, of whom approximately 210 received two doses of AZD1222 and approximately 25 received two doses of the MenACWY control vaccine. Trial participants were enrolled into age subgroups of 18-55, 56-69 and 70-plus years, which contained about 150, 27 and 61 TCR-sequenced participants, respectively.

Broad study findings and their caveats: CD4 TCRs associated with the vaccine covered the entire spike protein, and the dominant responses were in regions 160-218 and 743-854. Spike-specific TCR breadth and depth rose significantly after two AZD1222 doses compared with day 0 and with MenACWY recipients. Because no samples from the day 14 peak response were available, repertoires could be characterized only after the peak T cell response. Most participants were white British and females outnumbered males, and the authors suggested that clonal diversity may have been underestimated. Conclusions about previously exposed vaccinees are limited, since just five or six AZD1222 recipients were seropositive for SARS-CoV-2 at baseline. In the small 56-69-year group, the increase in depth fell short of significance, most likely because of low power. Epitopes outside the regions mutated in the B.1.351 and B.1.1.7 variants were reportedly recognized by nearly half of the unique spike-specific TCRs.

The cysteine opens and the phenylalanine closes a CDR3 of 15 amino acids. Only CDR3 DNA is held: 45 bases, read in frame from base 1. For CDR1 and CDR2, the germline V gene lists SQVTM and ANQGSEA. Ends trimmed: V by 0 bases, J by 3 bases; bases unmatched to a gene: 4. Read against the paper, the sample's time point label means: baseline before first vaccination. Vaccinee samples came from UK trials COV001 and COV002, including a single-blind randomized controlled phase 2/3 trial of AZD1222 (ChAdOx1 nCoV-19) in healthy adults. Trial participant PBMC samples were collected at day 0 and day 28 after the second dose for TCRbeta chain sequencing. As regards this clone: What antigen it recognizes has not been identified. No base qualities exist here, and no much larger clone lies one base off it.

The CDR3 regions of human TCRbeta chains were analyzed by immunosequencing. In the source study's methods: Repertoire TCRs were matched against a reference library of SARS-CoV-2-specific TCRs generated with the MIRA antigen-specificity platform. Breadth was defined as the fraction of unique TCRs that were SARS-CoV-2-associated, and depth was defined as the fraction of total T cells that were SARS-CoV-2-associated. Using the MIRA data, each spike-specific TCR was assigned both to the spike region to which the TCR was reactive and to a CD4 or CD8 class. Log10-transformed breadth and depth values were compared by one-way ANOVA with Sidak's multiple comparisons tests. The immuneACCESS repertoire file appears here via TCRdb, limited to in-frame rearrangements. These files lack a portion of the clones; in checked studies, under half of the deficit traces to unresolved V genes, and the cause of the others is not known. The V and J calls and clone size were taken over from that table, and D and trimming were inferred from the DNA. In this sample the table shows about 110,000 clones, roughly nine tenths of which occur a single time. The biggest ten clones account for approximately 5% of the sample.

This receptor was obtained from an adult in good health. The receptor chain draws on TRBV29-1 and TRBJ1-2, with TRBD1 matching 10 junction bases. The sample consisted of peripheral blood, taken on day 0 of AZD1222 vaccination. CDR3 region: CSVEEWTGGYYGYTF. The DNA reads TGCAGCGTTGAAGAGTGGACAGGGGGTTACTATGGCTACACCTTC.